These T cell receptor beta chains were read from a single sample in a study of T cell changes during pregnancy in multiple sclerosis. Libraries were prepared by immunoSEQ multiplex PCR; TCRdb keeps only in-frame clonotypes and omits some of them. The sample contains 77,000 or so clones, just over 90% of which appear only once. Sequenced material: peripheral blood, taken in the second trimester of pregnancy. The receptors here all came from a female donor in good health, enrolled as a control in a pregnancy study. Each CDR3 is given without its conserved first and last residue.

V | CDR3
TRBV6-5 | ASKITTGNTEAF
TRBV23-1 | ASSQSSPRWTEPNTEAF
TRBV19 | ATGGGENSPLH
TRBV7-2 | ASSLDRDVGYT
TRBV15 | ATSLPRTGNVQPQH
TRBV6-5 | ASSPSDGVNTEAF
TRBV15 | ATSRVRDGPNQPQH
TRBV23-1 | ASSQSKGNYGYT
TRBV11-3 | ASSLDFFQGENEQY
TRBV7-8 | ASSPYGVRGNTIY
TRBV7-7 | ASSLAADEKLF
TRBV6-1 | ASSYDRGLGYGYT
TRBV4-1 | ASRQGAGNTIY
TRBV5-4 | ASSLVEDGYNEQF
TRBV7-9 | ASSATGGSVGEQY
TRBV4-2 | ASSQVGREGYSNQPQH
TRBV19 | ASSITGNRGNTGELF
TRBV18 | ASSHTLTSGSGTQY